One and the same sample provided the 30 T cell receptor beta chains below, sequenced in a study of T cells in Graves' hyperthyroidism and ophthalmopathy. TCR beta CDR3 sequences were amplified from RNA transcripts. The HTBI primer set was used in a first-round RT-PCR of the TCR CDR3. TCRdb called the multiplex PCR reads again in MiXCR, with one record for every CDR3 protein. Of 600,000 to 650,000 distinct CDR3 sequences in the sample, around 20% were seen once. The sample comprised blood. The source is a man younger than 40 with Graves' ophthalmopathy.

In its sample, this clonotype was seen many times. This chain connects TRBV30 to TRBJ2-2; perhaps TRBD1 as D (5 bases). Germline V CDR1 and CDR2: GTSNPN, SVGIG (reference sequence). V shed 4 bases and J shed 6 bases, with 15 bases lying between them. The CDR3 runs 14 residues. CDR3 sequence reads: CAWKPSGKAGELFF. In DNA, the CDR3 is TGTGCCTGGAAACCCTCAGGGAAGGCCGGGGAGCTGTTTTTT.

This clonotype appeared many times. The rearrangement uses TRBV28 and TRBJ1-2, with TRBD1 matching over 12 bases. Per the germline V gene, CDR1 is MDHEN and CDR2 is SYDVKM. Trimming took 10 bases from V and 8 from J; bases not matched to a gene: 14. CDR3 length: 15 residues. The CDR3 region has the DNA TGTGCCATCCAAAATCCGGGACAGGGGGCTTGGGGCTACACCTTC. Protein product: CAIQNPGQGAWGYTF.

In its sample, this clonotype was seen many times. The rearrangement joins TRBV28 to TRBJ2-3; D may be TRBD2 (5 bases). This CDR3 contains 13 residues. From germline, CDR1 is MDHEN and CDR2 SYDVKM. Between the trimmed V and J ends, which lost 7 bases and 4 bases, there was a span of 12 bases. CDR3 loop: CASKESSPDTQYF. In DNA, the CDR3 is TGTGCCAGCAAAGAGTCTAGCCCAGATACGCAGTATTTT.

V usage is TRBV20-1 and J usage is TRBJ2-7; 8 positions agree with TRBD1. CDR3 length equals 15 residues. Germline V lookup: CDR1 DFQATT, CDR2 SNEGSKA (reference sequence). V lost 1 base, J lost 0 bases, and 5 bases stayed unmatched. The CDR3 region is CSARGLGQASYEQYF. CDR3 nucleotide sequence: TGCAGTGCTAGAGGCCTGGGACAGGCCTCCTACGAGCAGTACTTC.

V gene TRBV4-1 combines with J gene TRBJ2-1; TRBD2 might be the D (5 bases). Germline CDR1 reads MGHRA; CDR2 reads YSYEKL. The CDR3 has 15 amino acids. Trimming removed 1 base from V and 7 bases from J, with 14 bases in between. CDR3 sequence: CASSQVGKGENEQFF. The CDR3 nucleotides read TGCGCCAGCAGCCAAGTGGGCAAGGGAGAGAATGAGCAGTTCTTC.

This clonotype showed up many times. The CDR3 DNA reads TGTGCCAGCCGCCGACAGGGCCTCTCCTACGAGCAGTACTTC. Its protein is CASRRQGLSYEQYF. The V call is TRBV28, the J call TRBJ2-7, with 7 positions matching TRBD1. The CDR3 is 14 residues long. CDR1 MDHEN and CDR2 SYDVKM come from the germline V gene. Trimming took 8 bases from V and 0 from J; bases not matched to a gene: 7.

This clonotype was found many times. The chain is built from TRBV28 and TRBJ2-7; the match to TRBD2 covers 11 bases. J gave up 4 bases and V 5 bases, and 7 bases lay outside the gene matches. CDR3 length equals 15 residues. Germline V gene lookup returns CDR1 MDHEN and CDR2 SYDVKM. DNA for the CDR3: TGTGCCAGCAGTAAACGGACTAGCGGGTCGTACGAGCAGTACTTC. Its protein is CASSKRTSGSYEQYF.

This clonotype was recorded a few times. The chain recombines TRBV6-2 or TRBV6-3 with TRBJ2-1; 12 bases map to TRBD2. Germline assignment: CDR1 MNHEY and CDR2 SVGEGT. The trim removed 1 base at V and 8 bases at J, leaving 12 bases unmatched. There are 18 residues in the CDR3. This CDR3 is CASSYLAGLAGRNYEQFF. The CDR3 nucleotides read TGTGCCAGCAGTTACTTGGCCGGACTAGCGGGAAGAAACTATGAGCAGTTCTTC.

The chain couples TRBV29-1 to TRBJ2-5; TRBD2 aligns across 14 bases. V dropped 6 bases and J dropped 0; count of bases not matched to a gene: 0. The CDR3 length is 14 residues. Per the germline V gene, CDR1 is SQVTM and CDR2 is ANQGSEA. The CDR3 DNA is TGCAGCGTGGGACTAGCGGGAGACCAAGAGACCCAGTACTTC. Translating it yields CSVGLAGDQETQYF. Full variable domain (outside the CDR3, taken from reference TRBV29-1 and TRBJ2-5): SAVISQKPSRDICQRGTSLTIQCQVDSQVTMMFWYRQQPGQSLTLIATANQGSEATYESGFVIDKFPISRPNLTFSTLTVSNMSPEDSSIYLCSVGLAGDQETQYFGPGTRLLVL.

In its sample, this clonotype was seen a few times. This sequence joins TRBV12-3 or TRBV12-4 and TRBJ1-2; 7 bases align to TRBD1. The CDR3 has 14 amino acids. The V and J ends lost 5 bases and 2 bases, in that order; junction bases with no gene match: 5. CDR3 in DNA: TGTGCCAGCAGTACCCGGGACAGCAACTATGGCTACACCTTC. Encoded protein: CASSTRDSNYGYTF.

V is TRBV20-1 and J is TRBJ2-7; 8 bases are shared with TRBD2. This CDR3 is built from 15 residues. Germline loops: CDR1 DFQATT, CDR2 SNEGSKA (reference sequence). V was pared by 3 bases and J by 1 base, with 8 bases of the junction left unmatched. The CDR3 sequence: CSASERELNSYEQYF. The CDR3 nucleotides read TGCAGTGCTAGCGAGCGGGAGCTTAATTCCTACGAGCAGTACTTC.

This clonotype was observed a handful of times. The chain carries TRBV25-1 and TRBJ2-5; 7 bases are a match to TRBD2. There are 17 residues in the CDR3. Germline values: CDR1 MGHDK, CDR2 SYGVNS. J was trimmed by 2 bases and V by 8 bases; bases with no gene match: 17. The CDR3 DNA is TGTGCCAGCGAAACCAGGCGAGGGAGGGGTGGACAAGAGACCCAGTACTTC. Translating it yields CASETRRGRGGQETQYF.

To note about this clonotype: A much larger clone differs from this one at a single base, so this may be a read error. The chain recombines TRBV28 with TRBJ2-7, with a tentative D call TRBD1 (6 bases). Germline CDR1 and CDR2: MDHEN and SYDVKM. With 8 bases removed from V and 0 bases from J, the gap between germline ends came to 8 bases. CDR3 size: 12 residues. The CDR3 DNA reads as TGTGCCAGCCTGGACAGCTCCTACGAGCAGTACTTC. This encodes CASLDSSYEQYF.

V and J are TRBV29-1 and TRBJ1-2, with a weak D call TRBD1 (5 bases). V lost 3 bases, J lost 4 bases, and 12 bases lay in between. This CDR3 has 13 residues. Germline CDR1 is SQVTM and CDR2 is ANQGSEA. This CDR3 is CSVDTGDGYGYTF. CDR3 nucleotide sequence: TGCAGCGTTGATACGGGGGATGGCTATGGCTACACCTTC.

The rearrangement links TRBV30 to TRBJ2-1; 11 positions match TRBD2. CDR3 length: 14 residues. Germline CDR1 and CDR2: GTSNPN and SVGIG (reference sequence). Trimming cost V 1 base and J 8 bases; bases outside gene matches: 4. The CDR3 is CAWSGLAGSDEQFF. As DNA, the CDR3 is TGTGCCTGGAGTGGACTAGCGGGATCTGATGAGCAGTTCTTC.

J is TRBJ2-7 and V is TRBV27; no firm D call. CDR1 and CDR2 from the germline V gene are MNHEY and SMNVEV (reference sequence). The V and J ends lost 5 bases and 7 bases respectively, with 12 bases between them. The CDR3 totals 12 residues. CDR3: CASSPPKGEQYF. Written as DNA, the CDR3 is TGTGCCAGCAGTCCCCCAAAGGGTGAGCAGTACTTC.

This sequence joins TRBV12-3 or TRBV12-4 and TRBJ2-1, with TRBD2 matching over 7 bases. V gave up 6 bases and J gave up 5 bases; unmatched junction bases: 16. The CDR3 contains 17 residues. CDR3 sequence reads: CASSLFGGAGPHNEQFF. The CDR3 DNA is TGTGCCAGCAGCCTGTTCGGGGGAGCGGGGCCTCACAATGAGCAGTTCTTC.

The J gene is TRBJ1-6, the V gene TRBV19; D may be TRBD1 (5 bases). Trimming pared 3 bases from V and 6 bases from J, leaving 12 bases between. The CDR3 is 15 residues long. CDR1 is LNHDA and CDR2 is SQIVND in the germline V gene (reference sequence). The CDR3 nucleotides are TGTGCCAGTAGTATTACCGGGACGGGTAATTCACCCCTCCACTTT. This translates into CASSITGTGNSPLHF. Full variable domain (remainder filled in from reference TRBV19 and TRBJ1-6): DGGITQSPKYLFRKEGQNVTLSCEQNLNHDAMYWYRQDPGQGLRLIYYSQIVNDFQKGDIAEGYSVSREKKESFPLTVTSAQKNPTAFYLCASSITGTGNSPLHFGNGTRLTVT.

This clonotype has a count of ten or more. The J gene is TRBJ2-7, the V gene TRBV20-1; 7 nucleotides align to TRBD1. Trimming at V came to 3 bases and at J to 0 bases, leaving 5 bases not matched to a gene. Germline values: CDR1 DFQATT, CDR2 SNEGSKA (reference sequence). The CDR3 has 14 amino acids. CDR3 sequence: CSARDRQGSYEQYF. In DNA, the CDR3 is TGCAGTGCTAGGGACAGACAGGGCTCCTACGAGCAGTACTTC.

This clonotype was detected a few times. The V gene is TRBV4-1, the J gene TRBJ2-1; unclear D gene. CDR3 length: 13 amino acids. Germline CDR1 MGHRA, CDR2 YSYEKL. CDR3 protein: CDLPRNSYNEQFF. CDR3 nucleotides: TGCGACTTGCCCCGGAACTCCTACAATGAGCAGTTCTTC.

This chain connects TRBV27 to TRBJ2-7, with 12 bases fitting TRBD2. The V segment lost 2 bases and the J segment 9 bases; nucleotides outside the gene matches: 17. This CDR3 region has 18 residues. Germline-derived CDR1 and CDR2 are MNHEY and SMNVEV (reference sequence). The CDR3 DNA reads TGTGCCAGCAGTTTAGGGATTTCGGCTAGCGGGAGGGCCTCCGTGCAGTACTTC. Translation gives CASSLGISASGRASVQYF.

This clonotype has just a few counts. The J gene is TRBJ2-1, the V gene TRBV19; possibly TRBD1 or TRBD2 for D (5 bases each). CDR3 length: 15 residues. The V and J ends lost 7 bases and 8 bases respectively, with 21 bases between them. CDR1 is LNHDA and CDR2 is SQIVND in the germline V gene (reference sequence). The chain's CDR3 is CASNGAGTKEDEQFF. CDR3 DNA: TGTGCCAGTAACGGAGCCGGGACGAAGGAGGATGAGCAGTTCTTC.

This clonotype was detected only a few times. The chain joins TRBV2 to TRBJ2-4; no definite D call. Germline V gene lookup returns CDR1 SNHLY and CDR2 FYNNEI. This CDR3 is 13 amino acids long. Deletions cut 8 bases from V and 8 bases from J, with 16 bases between. CDR3 in amino acids: CASCYRPRDIQYF. CDR3 sequence (DNA): TGTGCCAGCTGCTATCGGCCCCGTGACATTCAGTACTTC.

This clonotype was seen a handful of times. The V gene is TRBV27, the J gene TRBJ1-1; the D is unclear. This CDR3 contains 15 residues. Germline loops: CDR1 MNHEY, CDR2 SMNVEV (reference sequence). Trimming left V 4 bases short and J 1 base short, with 13 bases between. CDR3 in amino acids: CASSWSSVGNTEAFF. CDR3 in DNA: TGTGCCAGCAGTTGGTCTTCGGTGGGGAACACTGAAGCTTTCTTT.

This clonotype was seen at least ten times. V usage is TRBV6-1 and J usage is TRBJ1-2; TRBD1 aligns across 7 bases. J gave up 7 bases and V 6 bases, and 11 bases lay outside the gene matches. Germline CDR1 MNHNS, CDR2 SASEGT. This CDR3 is 14 amino acids long. Written as DNA, the CDR3 is TGTGCCAGCAGCAGACAGGGAGTTTTGGGTGGCTACACCTTC. Protein product: CASSRQGVLGGYTF.

The rearrangement uses TRBV27 and TRBJ2-7; D not certain. The CDR3 totals 18 residues. V was shortened by 8 bases and J by 3 bases, with 29 bases between the two germline ends. Germline loops: CDR1 MNHEY, CDR2 SMNVEV (reference sequence). CDR3 coding DNA: TGTGCCAGCTTTCACCCCGGGCCCCCCCTGTCTTGGCACTACGAGCAGTACTTC. Residues: CASFHPGPPLSWHYEQYF.

The V gene is TRBV27, the J gene TRBJ1-2; 7 bases align to TRBD1. Germline V gene lookup returns CDR1 MNHEY and CDR2 SMNVEV (reference sequence). J gave up 10 bases and V 6 bases, and 14 bases lay outside the gene matches. The CDR3 totals 14 residues. CDR3 DNA: TGTGCCAGCAGCTCGCAAGGGGGCTCTCTCTACTACACCTTC. Amino acid sequence: CASSSQGGSLYYTF.

This clonotype was seen more than once but under ten times. The J gene is TRBJ2-5, the V gene TRBV7-2; a possible D gene is TRBD1 (5 bases). V was trimmed by 4 bases and J by 3 bases, leaving 9 bases between them. Per germline, CDR1 SGHTA and CDR2 FQGNSA. The CDR3 contains 13 residues. The CDR3, as DNA: TGTGCCAGCAGCTGGCAGGGTAAAGAGACCCAGTACTTC. It yields the protein CASSWQGKETQYF.

In its sample, this clonotype was seen many times. V usage is TRBV5-1 and J usage is TRBJ2-7; tentatively, D is TRBD2 (6 bases). Germline CDR1 is SGHRS and CDR2 is YFSETQ. The CDR3 is made up of 14 amino acids. V dropped 7 bases and J dropped 3 bases, with 17 bases sitting between them. CDR3 bases: TGCGCCAGCCGAAAGACTAGATTCGACTACGAGCAGTACTTC. It specifies CASRKTRFDYEQYF.

The table lists this clonotype with many counts. The V call is TRBV11-2, the J call TRBJ2-7; weak D call: TRBD1 (6 bases). The CDR3 runs 13 residues. The germline gives CDR1 SGHAT, CDR2 FQNNGV. The ends were cut back, 4 bases at V and 3 bases at J, with 10 bases in the middle. The CDR3 loop is CASSSTGLYEQYF. Here the CDR3 DNA reads TGTGCCAGCAGCTCGACAGGTCTCTACGAGCAGTACTTC.